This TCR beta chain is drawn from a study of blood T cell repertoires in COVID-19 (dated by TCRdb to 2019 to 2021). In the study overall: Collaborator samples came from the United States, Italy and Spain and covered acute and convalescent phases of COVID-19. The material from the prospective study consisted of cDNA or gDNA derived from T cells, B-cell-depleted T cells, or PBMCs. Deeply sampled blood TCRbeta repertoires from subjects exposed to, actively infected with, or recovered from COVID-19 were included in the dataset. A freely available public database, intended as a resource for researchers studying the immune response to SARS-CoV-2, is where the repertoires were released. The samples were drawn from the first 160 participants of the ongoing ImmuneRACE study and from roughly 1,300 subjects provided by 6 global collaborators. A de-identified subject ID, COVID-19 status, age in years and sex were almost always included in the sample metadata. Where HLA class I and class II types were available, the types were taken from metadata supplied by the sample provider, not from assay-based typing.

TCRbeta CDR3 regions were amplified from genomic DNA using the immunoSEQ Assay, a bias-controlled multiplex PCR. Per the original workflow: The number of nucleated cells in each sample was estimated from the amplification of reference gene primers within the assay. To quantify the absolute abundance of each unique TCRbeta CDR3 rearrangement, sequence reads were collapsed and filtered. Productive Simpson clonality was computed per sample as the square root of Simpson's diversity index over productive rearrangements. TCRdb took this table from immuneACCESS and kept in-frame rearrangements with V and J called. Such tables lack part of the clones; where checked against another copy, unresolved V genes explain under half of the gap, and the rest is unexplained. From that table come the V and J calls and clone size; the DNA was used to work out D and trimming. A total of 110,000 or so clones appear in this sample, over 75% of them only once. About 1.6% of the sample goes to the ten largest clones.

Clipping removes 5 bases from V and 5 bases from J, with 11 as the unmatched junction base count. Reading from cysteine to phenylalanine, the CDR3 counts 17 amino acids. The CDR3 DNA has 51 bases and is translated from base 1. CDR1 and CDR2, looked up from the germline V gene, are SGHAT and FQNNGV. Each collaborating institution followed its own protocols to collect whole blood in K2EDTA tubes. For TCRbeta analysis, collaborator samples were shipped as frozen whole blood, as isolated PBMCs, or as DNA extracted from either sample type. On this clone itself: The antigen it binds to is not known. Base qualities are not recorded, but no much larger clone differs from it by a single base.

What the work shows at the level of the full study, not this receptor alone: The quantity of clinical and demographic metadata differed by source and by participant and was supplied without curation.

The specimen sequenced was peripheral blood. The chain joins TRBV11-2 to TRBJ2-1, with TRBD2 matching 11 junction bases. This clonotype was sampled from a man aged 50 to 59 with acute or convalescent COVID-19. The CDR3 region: CASSLGAGTSGNNEQFF. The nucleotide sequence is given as TGTGCCAGCAGCCTCGGTGCCGGGACTAGCGGAAACAATGAGCAGTTCTTC.